The sequence of this T cell receptor (beta chain) was determined in a study of blood T cell repertoires in COVID-19. Looking at the study overall: From the United States, Italy and Spain came samples of acute and convalescent COVID-19. PBMCs, B-cell-depleted T cells, or T cells provided the cDNA or gDNA that made up the material.

Original analysis: For nucleated cells, counts were estimated from reference gene primer amplification. Here immunoSEQ multiplex PCR was the method, and the copy in TCRdb shows in-frame clones only, minus some. D and trimming come from the DNA, and the V and J calls and clone size come from that table. This sample has over 250,000 clones, with 88% found just once. V shed 3 bases and J shed 8 bases, with 11 bases lying between them. This CDR3 has 13 amino acids. The V call is TRBV12-3 or TRBV12-4, the J call TRBJ2-4, with TRBD1 as a possible D gene (5 bases). The specimen was peripheral blood. The origin of this receptor is a man aged 55 to 69 who had recovered from COVID-19. The CDR3 DNA follows: TGTGCCAGCAGTTTTCAGGGTCCGGACATTCAGTACTTC. It encodes CASSFQGPDIQYF.